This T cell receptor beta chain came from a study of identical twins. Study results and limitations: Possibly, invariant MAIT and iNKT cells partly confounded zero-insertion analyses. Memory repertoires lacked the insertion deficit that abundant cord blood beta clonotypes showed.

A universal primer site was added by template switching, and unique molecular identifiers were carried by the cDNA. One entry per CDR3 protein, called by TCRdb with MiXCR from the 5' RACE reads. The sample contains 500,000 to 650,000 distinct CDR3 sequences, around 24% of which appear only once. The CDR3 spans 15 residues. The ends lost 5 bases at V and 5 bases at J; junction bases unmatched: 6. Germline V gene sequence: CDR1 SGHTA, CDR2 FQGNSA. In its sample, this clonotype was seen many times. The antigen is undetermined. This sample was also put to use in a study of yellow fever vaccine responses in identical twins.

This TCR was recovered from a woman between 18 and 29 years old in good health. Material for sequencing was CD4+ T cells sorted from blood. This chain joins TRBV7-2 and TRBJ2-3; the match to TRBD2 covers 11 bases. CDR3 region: CASSQLAGVGDTQYF. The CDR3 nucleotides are TGTGCCAGCAGCCAACTAGCGGGAGTAGGAGATACGCAGTATTTT. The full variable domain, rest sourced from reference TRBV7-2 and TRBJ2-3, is GAGVSQSPSNKVTEKGKDVELRCDPISGHTALYWYRQSLGQGLEFLIYFQGNSAPDKSGLPSDRFSAERTGGSVSTLTIQRTQQEDSAVYLCASSQLAGVGDTQYFGPGTRLTVL.